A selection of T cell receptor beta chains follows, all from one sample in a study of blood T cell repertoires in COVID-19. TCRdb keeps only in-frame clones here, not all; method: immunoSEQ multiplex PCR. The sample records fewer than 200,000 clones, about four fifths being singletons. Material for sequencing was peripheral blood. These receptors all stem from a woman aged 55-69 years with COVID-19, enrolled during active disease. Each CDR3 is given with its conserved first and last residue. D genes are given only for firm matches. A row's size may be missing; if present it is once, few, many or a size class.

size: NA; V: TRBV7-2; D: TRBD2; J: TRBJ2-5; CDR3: CASRLGTSGLTGTQYF; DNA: TGTGCCAGCAGGTTGGGGACTAGCGGACTCACCGGGACCCAGTACTTC
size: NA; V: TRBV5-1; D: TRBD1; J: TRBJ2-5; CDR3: CASSLVDRGSETQYF; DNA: TGCGCCAGCAGCTTGGTGGACAGGGGGTCAGAGACCCAGTACTTC
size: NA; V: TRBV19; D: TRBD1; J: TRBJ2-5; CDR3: CASSAGTGVLETQYF; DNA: TGTGCCAGTAGCGCCGGGACAGGGGTCCTGGAGACCCAGTACTTC
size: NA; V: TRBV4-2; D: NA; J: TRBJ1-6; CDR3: CASSQDLTGLNSPLHF; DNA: TGTGCCAGCAGCCAAGATCTAACAGGGCTAAATTCACCCCTCCACTTT
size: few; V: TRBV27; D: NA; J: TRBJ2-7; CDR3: CASSLGWRQSSSYEQYF; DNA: TGTGCCAGCAGTTTAGGATGGAGACAGTCATCCTCCTACGAGCAGTACTTC
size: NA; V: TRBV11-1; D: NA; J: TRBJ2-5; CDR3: CASSPGLQETQYF; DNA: TGTGCCAGCAGCCCGGGACTCCAAGAGACCCAGTACTTC
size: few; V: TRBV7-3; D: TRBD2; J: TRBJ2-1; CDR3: CASSELAGVGNEQFF; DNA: TGTGCCAGCAGCGAATTAGCGGGAGTGGGCAATGAGCAGTTCTTC
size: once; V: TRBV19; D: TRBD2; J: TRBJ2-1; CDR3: CASSSTSGRVEQFF; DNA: TGTGCCAGTAGTAGTACTAGCGGGAGAGTCGAGCAGTTCTTC
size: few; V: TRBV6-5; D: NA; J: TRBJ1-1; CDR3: CASNLEPRTEAFF; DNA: TGTGCCAGCAATTTAGAACCTCGAACTGAAGCTTTCTTT
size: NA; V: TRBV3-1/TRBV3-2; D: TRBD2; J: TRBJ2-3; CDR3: CASSQAPSKRASGGTDTQYF; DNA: TGTGCCAGCAGCCAAGCCCCCTCAAAGAGGGCTAGCGGGGGGACAGATACGCAGTATTTT
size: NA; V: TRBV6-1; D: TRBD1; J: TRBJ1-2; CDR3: CASSVGDSFTGYGYTF; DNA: TGTGCCAGCAGTGTAGGGGACAGCTTTACGGGGTATGGCTACACCTTC
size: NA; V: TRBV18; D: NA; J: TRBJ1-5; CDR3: CASSRRDSNQPQHF; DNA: TGTGCCAGCTCGAGGCGGGATAGCAATCAGCCCCAGCATTTT
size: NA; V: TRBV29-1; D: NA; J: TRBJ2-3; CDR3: CSVAAVGGENTDTQYF; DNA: TGCAGCGTTGCAGCCGTTGGAGGGGAAAACACAGATACGCAGTATTTT
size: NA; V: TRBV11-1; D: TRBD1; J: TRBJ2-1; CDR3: CASSYRQGREQFF; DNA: TGTGCCAGCAGCTACCGACAGGGCCGGGAGCAGTTCTTC
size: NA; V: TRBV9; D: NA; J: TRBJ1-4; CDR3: CASSRQGYNEKLFF; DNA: TGTGCCAGCAGCCGGCAGGGTTATAATGAAAAACTGTTTTTT
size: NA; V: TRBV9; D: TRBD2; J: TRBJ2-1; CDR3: CASSLGLAENEQFF; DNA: TGTGCCAGCAGCTTGGGACTAGCTGAAAATGAGCAGTTCTTC
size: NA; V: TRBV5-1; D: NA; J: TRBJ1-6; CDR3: CASSFSLGLGSPLHF; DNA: TGCGCCAGCAGCTTCAGCTTGGGGCTAGGTTCACCCCTCCACTTT
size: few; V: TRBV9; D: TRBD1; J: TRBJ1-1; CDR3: CASSVATGGVERAFF; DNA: TGTGCCAGCAGCGTAGCTACAGGGGGCGTCGAGAGGGCTTTCTTT
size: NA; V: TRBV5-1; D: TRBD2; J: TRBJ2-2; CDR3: CASSLRTSETGELFF; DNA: TGCGCCAGCAGCTTGAGGACTAGTGAGACCGGGGAGCTGTTTTTT
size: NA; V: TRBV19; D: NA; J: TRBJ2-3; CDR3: CASSIFSSTDTQYF; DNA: TGTGCCAGTAGTATTTTTTCTAGCACAGATACGCAGTATTTT
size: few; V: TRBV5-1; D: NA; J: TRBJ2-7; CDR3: CASSPEDSFYEQYF; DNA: TGCGCCAGCAGCCCCGAAGACAGCTTCTACGAGCAGTACTTC
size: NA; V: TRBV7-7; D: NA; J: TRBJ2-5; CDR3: CASSLDRKETQYF; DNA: TGTGCTAGCAGCTTAGATCGTAAAGAGACCCAGTACTTC
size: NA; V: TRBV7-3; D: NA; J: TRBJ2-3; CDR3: CASSLNGGGADTQYF; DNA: TGTGCCAGCAGCCTAAATGGAGGGGGGGCAGATACGCAGTATTTT
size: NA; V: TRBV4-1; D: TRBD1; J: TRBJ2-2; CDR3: CASSQRTQGPATGELFF; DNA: TGCGCCAGCAGCCAACGTACACAGGGGCCGGCCACCGGGGAGCTGTTTTTT
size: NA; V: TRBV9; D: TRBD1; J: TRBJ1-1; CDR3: CASSTGDWNTEAFF; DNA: TGTGCCAGCTCCACAGGGGATTGGAACACTGAAGCTTTCTTT
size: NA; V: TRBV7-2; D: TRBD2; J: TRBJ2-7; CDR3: CASSLSTSGAYEQYF; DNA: TGTGCCAGCAGCTTATCCACTAGCGGAGCCTACGAGCAGTACTTC
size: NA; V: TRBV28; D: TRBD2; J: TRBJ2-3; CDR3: CASSWTSIADTQYF; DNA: TGTGCCAGCAGTTGGACTAGTATAGCAGATACGCAGTATTTT
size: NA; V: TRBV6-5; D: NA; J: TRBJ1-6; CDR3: CASSYTRGSPLHF; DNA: TGTGCCAGCAGTTACACCCGAGGTTCACCCCTCCACTTT
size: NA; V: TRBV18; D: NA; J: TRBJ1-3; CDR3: CASNEMRLPSGNTIYF; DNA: TGTGCCAGCAACGAGATGAGGCTACCCTCTGGAAACACCATATATTTT
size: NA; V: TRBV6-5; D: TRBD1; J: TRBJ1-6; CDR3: CASRGQGFHSPLHF; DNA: TGTGCCAGCAGGGGACAGGGTTTCCATTCACCCCTCCACTTT
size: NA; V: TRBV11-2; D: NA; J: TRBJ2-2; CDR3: CASSLLLAQNTGELFF; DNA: TGTGCCAGCAGCCTGTTGCTAGCCCAAAACACCGGGGAGCTGTTTTTT
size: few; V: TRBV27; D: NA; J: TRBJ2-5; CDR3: CASSLYSRVRETQYF; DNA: TGTGCCAGCAGTTTATACTCCAGGGTCAGGGAGACCCAGTACTTC
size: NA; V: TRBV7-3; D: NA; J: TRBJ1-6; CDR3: CASSLGPGVNSPLHF; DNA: TGTGCCAGCAGCTTGGGGCCGGGGGTCAATTCACCCCTCCACTTT
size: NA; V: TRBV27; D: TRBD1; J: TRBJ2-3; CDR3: CASSNPPGQGSDTQYF; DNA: TGTGCCAGCAGTAACCCGCCGGGACAGGGCTCAGATACGCAGTATTTT
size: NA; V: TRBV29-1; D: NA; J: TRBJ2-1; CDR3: CSVQTSSYNEQFF; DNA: TGCAGCGTACAGACCAGCTCCTACAATGAGCAGTTCTTC
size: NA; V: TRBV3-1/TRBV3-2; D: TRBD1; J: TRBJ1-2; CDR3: CASSQGTGTNYGYTF; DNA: TGTGCCAGCAGCCAAGGGACAGGGACTAACTATGGCTACACCTTC
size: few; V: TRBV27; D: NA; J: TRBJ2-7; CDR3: CASSSASANRYEQYF; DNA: TGTGCCAGCAGTTCGGCTAGCGCGAACCGTTACGAGCAGTACTTC
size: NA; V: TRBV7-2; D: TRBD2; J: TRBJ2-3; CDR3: CASSGLAVTDTQYF; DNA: TGTGCCAGCTCTGGACTAGCGGTCACAGATACGCAGTATTTT
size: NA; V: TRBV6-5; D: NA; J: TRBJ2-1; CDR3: CASRRSFLEYNEQFF; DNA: TGTGCCAGCAGGAGGTCCTTCTTGGAGTACAATGAGCAGTTCTTC
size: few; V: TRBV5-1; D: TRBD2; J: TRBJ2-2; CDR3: CASSLALAGNTGELFF; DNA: TGCGCCAGCAGCTTGGCACTAGCGGGGAACACCGGGGAGCTGTTTTTT
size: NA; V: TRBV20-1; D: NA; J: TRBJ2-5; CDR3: CSARDGETQYF; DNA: TGCAGTGCTAGAGATGGCGAGACCCAGTACTTC
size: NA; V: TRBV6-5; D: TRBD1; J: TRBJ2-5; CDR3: CASSMDRGSETQYF; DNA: TGTGCCAGCAGTATGGACAGGGGATCAGAGACCCAGTACTTC
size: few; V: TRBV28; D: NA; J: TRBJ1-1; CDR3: CASSLFLGTTNTEAFF; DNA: TGTGCCAGCAGTTTATTCCTAGGCACGACGAACACTGAAGCTTTCTTT
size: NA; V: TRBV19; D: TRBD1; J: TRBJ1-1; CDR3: CASIRPPGQGMNTEAFF; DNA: TGTGCCAGTATCCGGCCTCCGGGACAGGGAATGAACACTGAAGCTTTCTTT
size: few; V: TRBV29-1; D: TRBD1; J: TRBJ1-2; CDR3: CSVEGKGQGYGYTF; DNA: TGCAGCGTTGAAGGAAAGGGACAGGGCTATGGCTACACCTTC
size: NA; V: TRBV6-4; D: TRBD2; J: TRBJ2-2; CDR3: CASSALAGSGTGELFF; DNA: TGTGCCAGCAGCGCTCTAGCGGGAAGCGGCACCGGGGAGCTGTTTTTT
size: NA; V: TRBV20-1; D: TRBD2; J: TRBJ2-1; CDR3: CSASSPGGRNEQFF; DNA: TGCAGTGCTAGTTCCCCGGGGGGGAGGAATGAGCAGTTCTTC
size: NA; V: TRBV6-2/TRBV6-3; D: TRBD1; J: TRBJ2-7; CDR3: CASSYTDRGSYEQYF; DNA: TGTGCCAGCAGTTACACCGACAGGGGCTCCTACGAGCAGTACTTC
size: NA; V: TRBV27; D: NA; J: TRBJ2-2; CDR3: CASRPSGSTGELFF; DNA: TGTGCCAGCAGACCCTCAGGGTCCACCGGGGAGCTGTTTTTT
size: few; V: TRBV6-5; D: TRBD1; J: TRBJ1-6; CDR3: CASSGQGTGSPLHF; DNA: TGTGCCAGCAGCGGACAGGGGACAGGTTCACCCCTCCACTTT
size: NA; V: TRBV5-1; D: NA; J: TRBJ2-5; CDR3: CASSLGSHDRETQYF; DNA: TGCGCCAGCAGCTTAGGCAGCCACGACAGAGAGACCCAGTACTTC
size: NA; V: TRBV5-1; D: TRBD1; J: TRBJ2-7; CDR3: CASSSGTALGPFYEQYF; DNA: TGCGCCAGCAGCTCGGGGACAGCTCTGGGCCCCTTCTACGAGCAGTACTTC
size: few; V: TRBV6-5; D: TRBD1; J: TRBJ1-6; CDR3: CASIYRGNSPLHF; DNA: TGTGCCAGCATTTACAGGGGAAATTCACCCCTCCACTTT
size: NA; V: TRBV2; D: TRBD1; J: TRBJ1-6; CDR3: CASSELSQGHNSPLHF; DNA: TGTGCCAGCAGTGAACTGTCACAGGGGCATAATTCACCCCTCCACTTT
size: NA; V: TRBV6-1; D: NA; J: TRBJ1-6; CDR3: CASSEALRTFSRSSYNSPLHF; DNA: TGTGCCAGCAGTGAAGCGCTTCGTACATTCTCAAGGAGCTCCTATAATTCACCCCTCCACTTT